This T cell receptor (beta chain) was profiled in a study of early T cells in non-severe SARS-CoV-2 infection. Study summary: Chains stayed unpaired after sequencing of bulk RNA from unsorted whole blood. Overall study findings and caveats: Anti-spike CD8 specificities were favored by VDJdb matching, whose results missed private and CD4 specificities.

By its share, this clonotype is medium-sized (0.01 to 0.1%). Its antigen is still unknown. Each cDNA molecule carried a unique molecular identifier. TCRdb called the 5' RACE reads again in MiXCR, with one record for every CDR3 protein. The profile covers tens of thousands of distinct CDR3 sequences, with 7.5% to 9% appearing a single time and around 11% taken by the ten largest. Germline V gene lookup returns CDR1 DFQATT and CDR2 SNEGSKA (reference sequence). The CDR3 is made up of 12 amino acids. V lost 3 bases and J 0 bases, leaving 5 bases between the germline ends. The specimen comprised whole blood, sampled at baseline. The receptor's source is an adult who was a healthcare worker with PCR-confirmed SARS-CoV-2 infection or an uninfected control (not recorded which). The rearrangement joins TRBV20-1 to TRBJ2-5; D is unresolved. The CDR3 region has the DNA TGCAGTGCTAGGGAGAACCAAGAGACCCAGTACTTC. It encodes CSARENQETQYF.